These 31 T cell receptor beta chains share one sample of origin, sequenced in a study of PD-L1 blockade in urothelial cancer. The data were produced by immunoSEQ multiplex PCR, yet TCRdb's version contains in-frame clones alone and is incomplete. The sample lists 75,000 to 95,000 clones; around 81% were seen once. Time point: pretreatment peripheral blood. Sequencing used PBMCs, obtained around atezolizumab (anti-PD-L1) treatment. The receptor set was obtained from a man aged 35 to 55 with urothelial cancer.

The chain joins TRBV7-2 to TRBJ1-5; D is possibly TRBD1 (5 bases). The CDR3 extends over 17 amino acids. The germline CDR1 and CDR2 sequences are SGHTA and FQGNSA. The V end was cut by 4 bases, the J end by 2 bases, with 18 bases between. The CDR3 loop reads CASSSEPGGAGNQPQHF. Here the CDR3 DNA reads TGTGCCAGCAGCTCAGAGCCAGGAGGGGCGGGCAATCAGCCCCAGCATTTT.

The chain is built from TRBV9 and TRBJ2-7, with D perhaps TRBD1 (5 bases). There are 15 residues in the CDR3. V was clipped by 3 bases and J by 5 bases, with 18 bases between them. Germline CDR1 SGDLS, CDR2 YYNGEE. CDR3 residues: CASSGSDSPVHEQYF. DNA of the CDR3: TGTGCCAGCAGCGGGAGTGACAGCCCCGTCCACGAGCAGTACTTC.

The chain combines TRBV11-2 with TRBJ1-2; TRBD1 matches 12 bases. The V and J ends lost 5 bases and 5 bases, in that order; junction bases with no gene match: 12. The CDR3 is 17 residues long. CDR1 and CDR2 (germline): SGHAT, FQNNGV. CDR3 sequence: CASSPGTGGGLSYGYTF. DNA for the CDR3: TGTGCCAGCAGCCCGGGGACAGGGGGCGGTTTATCTTATGGCTACACCTTC.

This chain joins TRBV5-1 and TRBJ2-4; perhaps TRBD2 as D (5 bases). The CDR3 extends over 15 amino acids. Germline CDR1 and CDR2: SGHRS and YFSETQ. V was cut by 0 bases and J by 0 bases, with 7 bases left in between. CDR3 amino acids: CASSLGGLAKNIQYF. The CDR3 DNA is TGCGCCAGCAGCTTGGGCGGACTAGCCAAAAACATTCAGTACTTC.

The table lists this clone with a count of one. This chain uses TRBV7-2 with TRBJ2-5, with 10 bases identical to TRBD1. The germline CDR1 and CDR2 sequences are SGHTA and FQGNSA. This CDR3 region has 15 residues. Unmatched junction bases numbered 9, after V lost 4 bases and J lost 7 bases. The CDR3 is CASSSPGQGSWTQYF. Written as DNA, the CDR3 is TGTGCCAGCAGCTCTCCGGGACAGGGGTCGTGGACCCAGTACTTC.

J is TRBJ1-3 and V is TRBV11-2; TRBD1 aligns across 8 bases. CDR3 size: 15 residues. With 8 bases clipped from V and 4 bases from J, the junction kept 10 bases outside the gene matches. The germline V gene encodes CDR1 SGHAT and CDR2 FQNNGV. CDR3 nucleotides: TGTGCCAGCCGACCTATCCGGGACAGGGGAAACACCATATATTTT. This gives the protein CASRPIRDRGNTIYF.

The gene calls are TRBV28 and TRBJ2-3; 8 bases are shared with TRBD1. Germline V gives CDR1 MDHEN, CDR2 SYDVKM. The CDR3 runs 15 residues. Trimming took 6 bases from V and 0 from J; bases not matched to a gene: 5. CDR3 coding DNA: TGTGCCAGCAGGACGGACAGGGTGAGCACAGATACGCAGTATTTT. It encodes CASRTDRVSTDTQYF.

The genes are TRBV5-1 and TRBJ2-2; 7 bases fit TRBD1. CDR3 length: 15 residues. The V gene end was trimmed by 4 bases and the J gene end by 5 bases; junction bases not matched to a gene: 8. Germline CDR1 SGHRS, CDR2 YFSETQ. The CDR3 DNA reads as TGCGCCAGCAGCGCTAGACAGGGTTTGACCGGGGAGCTGTTTTTT. It is translated as CASSARQGLTGELFF.

The chain couples TRBV5-6 to TRBJ1-2; D perhaps matches TRBD1 (6 bases). The CDR3 length is 15 residues. The germline V gene encodes CDR1 SGHDT and CDR2 YYEEEE. V lost 1 base and J lost 2, with 12 bases in between. This CDR3 is CASSLRGSLNYGYTF. The DNA for the CDR3 is TGTGCCAGCAGCTTGAGGGGGTCCCTGAACTATGGCTACACCTTC.

This clone was seen a single time. J is TRBJ1-2 and V is TRBV15, with D perhaps matching TRBD1 (6 bases). Germline lookup yields CDR1 LNHNV and CDR2 YYDKDF (reference sequence). Between the trimmed V and J ends, which lost 1 base and 5 bases, there was a span of 14 bases. The CDR3 spans 15 residues. This chain's CDR3 is CATSRGGRGAYGYTF. CDR3 nucleotide sequence: TGTGCCACCAGCAGAGGAGGGCGGGGGGCATATGGCTACACCTTC.

This chain uses TRBV7-2 with TRBJ2-5; 10 bases align to TRBD2. This CDR3 has 13 residues. Germline-derived CDR1 and CDR2 are SGHTA and FQGNSA. V lost 5 bases and J lost 5; bases outside the gene matches: 2. The CDR3 DNA reads TGTGCCAGCAGCCAGACTAGCGGGGAGACCCAGTACTTC. This encodes CASSQTSGETQYF. Drawing the rest from reference TRBV7-2 and TRBJ2-5, the complete variable domain is GAGVSQSPSNKVTEKGKDVELRCDPISGHTALYWYRQSLGQGLEFLIYFQGNSAPDKSGLPSDRFSAERTGGSVSTLTIQRTQQEDSAVYLCASSQTSGETQYFGPGTRLLVL.

The chain employs TRBV27 and TRBJ2-3; D is perhaps TRBD1 (5 bases). The germline V and J ends were trimmed by 5 bases and 0 bases, with 15 bases remaining between them. Germline CDR1 MNHEY, CDR2 SMNVEV (reference sequence). The CDR3 is made up of 16 amino acids. The CDR3 bases are TGTGCCAGCAGTCATAGGGGTGCCCGGAGCACAGATACGCAGTATTTT. This codes for CASSHRGARSTDTQYF.

This clone was detected only once. DNA for the CDR3: TGTGCCAGTAGTGTACCGGGACAGGGACACAATGAGCAGTTCTTC. Its protein is CASSVPGQGHNEQFF. The chain carries TRBV19 and TRBJ2-1, with 9 bases lining up with TRBD1. J lost 5 bases, V lost 5 bases, and 7 bases had no gene match. CDR1 LNHDA and CDR2 SQIVND come from the germline V gene (reference sequence). The CDR3 has 15 amino acids.

V usage is TRBV27 and J usage is TRBJ2-4; TRBD2 agrees at 9 bases. The V and J ends lost 4 bases and 0 bases, in that order; junction bases with no gene match: 4. Germline V gives CDR1 MNHEY, CDR2 SMNVEV (reference sequence). The CDR3 sequence is 16 residues long. DNA of the CDR3: TGTGCCAGCAGTTCTCAGACTAGCGGAGCCAAAAACATTCAGTACTTC. Translated, it gives CASSSQTSGAKNIQYF.

V and J are TRBV19 and TRBJ1-5; 11 nucleotides agree with TRBD1. V shed 3 bases and J 6 bases; nucleotides not matched to a gene: 10. The CDR3 totals 17 residues. Germline-derived CDR1 and CDR2 are LNHDA and SQIVND (reference sequence). The CDR3 loop is CASSMVPRTGGLQPQHF. As DNA, the CDR3 is TGTGCCAGTAGTATGGTCCCTCGGACAGGGGGCCTTCAGCCCCAGCATTTT.

The chain links TRBV28 to TRBJ2-1, with D perhaps matching TRBD2 (6 bases). Trimming took 7 bases from V and 2 from J, leaving 15 bases between them. CDR3 size: 15 residues. CDR1 is MDHEN, CDR2 SYDVKM, per germline. CDR3 protein: CASIIGGTPYNEQFF. The CDR3 DNA sequence: TGTGCCAGCATAATTGGGGGGACCCCCTACAATGAGCAGTTCTTC.

J is TRBJ2-1 and V is TRBV5-1; the D is unclear. Germline-derived CDR1 and CDR2 are SGHRS and YFSETQ. The germline V and J ends were trimmed by 5 bases and 0 bases, with 9 bases remaining between them. The CDR3 consists of 14 residues. CDR3 sequence: CASSIASSYNEQFF. Here the CDR3 DNA reads TGCGCCAGCAGTATAGCTAGCTCCTACAATGAGCAGTTCTTC.

This clone was observed once. The V and J genes are TRBV5-8 and TRBJ1-1, with TRBD1 as a possible D gene (5 bases). V lost 4 bases to trimming and J lost 3 bases, with 10 bases between them. This CDR3 comprises 13 residues. CDR1 is SGHTS, CDR2 YDEGEE, per germline. The CDR3: CASSRGGDTEAFF. Here the CDR3 DNA reads TGTGCCAGCAGCAGGGGTGGGGACACTGAAGCTTTCTTT. Using reference TRBV5-8 and TRBJ1-1 for the parts outside the CDR3, the full variable domain is EAGVTQSPTHLIKTRGQQATLRCSPISGHTSVYWYQQALGLGLQFLLWYDEGEERNRGNFPPRFSGRQFPNYSSELNVNALELEDSALYLCASSRGGDTEAFFGQGTRLTVV.

This sequence joins TRBV7-2 and TRBJ1-3; D is unresolved. The germline V and J ends were trimmed by 5 bases and 4 bases, with 18 bases remaining between them. Germline V CDR1 and CDR2: SGHTA, FQGNSA. There are 16 residues in the CDR3. The CDR3 coding sequence is TGTGCCAGCAGCACGCGAAAGGAGGCGCCGGGAAACACCATATATTTT. Protein product: CASSTRKEAPGNTIYF. The entire variable domain, with the rest obtained from reference TRBV7-2 and TRBJ1-3, is as follows: GAGVSQSPSNKVTEKGKDVELRCDPISGHTALYWYRQSLGQGLEFLIYFQGNSAPDKSGLPSDRFSAERTGGSVSTLTIQRTQQEDSAVYLCASSTRKEAPGNTIYFGEGSWLTVV.

The genes are TRBV27 and TRBJ2-1; 8 bases agree with TRBD2. The CDR3 contains 14 residues. Germline values: CDR1 MNHEY, CDR2 SMNVEV (reference sequence). The J segment lost 7 bases and the V segment lost 5 bases, leaving 7 bases of the junction unmatched. CDR3 region: CASSRREGFNEQFF. The DNA for the CDR3 is TGTGCCAGCAGTAGACGGGAGGGCTTTAATGAGCAGTTCTTC.

The chain carries TRBV27 and TRBJ2-7, with 9 bases identical to TRBD1. Germline CDR1 MNHEY, CDR2 SMNVEV (reference sequence). V lost 3 bases, J lost 5 bases, and 2 bases stayed unmatched. The CDR3 spans 13 residues. This CDR3 is CASSFGTGNEQYF. In DNA form, the CDR3 reads TGTGCCAGCAGTTTCGGGACAGGGAACGAGCAGTACTTC.

This clone appeared a single time. The J gene is TRBJ1-1, the V gene TRBV5-4, with 7 nucleotides matching TRBD1. After removal of 4 bases from V and 6 bases from J, the junction contained 3 bases not matched to a gene. Germline V gene lookup returns CDR1 SGHNT and CDR2 YYREEE (reference sequence). This CDR3 spans 12 amino acids. The CDR3 loop reads CASSEGGPEAFF. CDR3 nucleotide sequence: TGTGCCAGCAGCGAAGGGGGCCCTGAAGCTTTCTTT.

This clone came up once. The chain couples TRBV28 to TRBJ2-7; TRBD1 aligns across 7 bases. V gave up 3 bases and J gave up 7 bases; unmatched junction bases: 12. Germline V lookup: CDR1 MDHEN, CDR2 SYDVKM. This CDR3 contains 15 residues. The CDR3: CASSFRNRGGREQYF. CDR3 sequence (DNA): TGTGCCAGCAGTTTTCGTAACAGGGGTGGGCGTGAGCAGTACTTC.

The V call is TRBV5-1, the J call TRBJ1-3, with 9 bases that match TRBD1. CDR3 length: 16 amino acids. Germline V CDR1 and CDR2: SGHRS, YFSETQ. After removal of 4 bases from V and 4 bases from J, the junction contained 9 bases not matched to a gene. Written as DNA, the CDR3 is TGCGCCAGCAGCCCTACACAGGGGGCGCGAGGAAACACCATATATTTT. Its protein product is CASSPTQGARGNTIYF.

The chain joins TRBV5-1 to TRBJ2-1; D ambiguous. The germline V gene encodes CDR1 SGHRS and CDR2 YFSETQ. The CDR3 loop spans 15 amino acids. V lost 4 bases to trimming and J lost 3 bases, with 14 bases between them. CDR3 sequence: CASSQFNPLYNEQFF. As DNA, the CDR3 is TGCGCCAGCAGCCAGTTTAACCCTCTCTACAATGAGCAGTTCTTC.

The CDR3 sequence is CASSLSGQGGTRNEQFF. The CDR3 DNA is TGTGCCAGCAGCTTAAGCGGCCAAGGGGGCACGAGGAATGAGCAGTTCTTC. The V gene is TRBV7-3, the J gene TRBJ2-1; 7 bases match TRBD1. This CDR3 is built from 17 residues. CDR1 is SGHTA, CDR2 FQGTGA, per germline. J was trimmed by 7 bases and V by 1 base; bases with no gene match: 13.

The chain links TRBV28 to TRBJ1-2; no reliable D call. The ends were cut back, 6 bases at V and 4 bases at J, with 9 bases in the middle. Germline CDR1 MDHEN, CDR2 SYDVKM. The CDR3 runs 12 residues. DNA for the CDR3: TGTGCCAGCAGAACAACCTCCTATGGCTACACCTTC. Its translation is CASRTTSYGYTF.

The chain uses TRBV30 and TRBJ2-1; D is undetermined. V was cut by 1 base and J by 7 bases, with 11 bases left in between. CDR1 GTSNPN and CDR2 SVGIG come from the germline V gene (reference sequence). The CDR3 is 13 residues long. The CDR3, as DNA: TGTGCCTGGAGTGCAGCGTTAAGAAATGAGCAGTTCTTC. It translates to CAWSAALRNEQFF.

The chain employs TRBV9 and TRBJ1-2, with D possibly being TRBD1 (6 bases). There are 15 residues in the CDR3. V was cut by 2 bases and J by 5 bases, with 16 bases left in between. Germline lookup yields CDR1 SGDLS and CDR2 YYNGEE. CDR3 residues: CASSVGGQGQYGYTF. The CDR3, as DNA: TGTGCCAGCAGCGTGGGGGGGCAGGGGCAATATGGCTACACCTTC.

The V gene is TRBV30, the J gene TRBJ1-1; no firm D call. Trimming took off 0 bases at V and 4 bases at J, with 12 bases between the two ends. CDR1 and CDR2 from the germline V gene are GTSNPN and SVGIG (reference sequence). The CDR3 is 14 amino acids. CDR3 region: CAWSVSTGRTEAFF. CDR3 nucleotide sequence: TGTGCCTGGAGTGTTTCGACGGGTCGCACTGAAGCTTTCTTT. The full variable domain, completed using reference TRBV30 and TRBJ1-1, is SQTIHQWPATLVQPVGSPLSLECTVEGTSNPNLYWYRQAAGRGLQLLFYSVGIGQISSEVPQNLSASRPQDRQFILSSKKLLLSDSGFYLCAWSVSTGRTEAFFGQGTRLTVV.

The rearrangement joins TRBV9 to TRBJ1-1; D is uncertain. The germline V gene encodes CDR1 SGDLS and CDR2 YYNGEE. CDR3 length: 13 amino acids. Trimming cost V 4 bases and J 1 base, with 8 bases left between them. Here the CDR3 DNA reads TGTGCCAGCAGCCAGGTGGCGAACACTGAAGCTTTCTTT. This encodes CASSQVANTEAFF.